Each of the 23 T cell receptor beta chains below was sequenced from the same sample in a study of T cell clonality in common variable immunodeficiency (dated by TCRdb to about 2015). The antigens of these receptors remain unknown. The study at large found these results: CVID TCRbeta sequences were reported to have fewer deletions and N-nucleotide insertions and to lack highly modified clones with 13 or more V deletions.

Library preparation used the immunoSEQ multiplex PCR assay. The table was pulled from immuneACCESS by TCRdb, which kept in-frame rearrangements only. Such tables lose some clones; where checked, under half of the loss comes from unresolved V genes, and the rest has no known cause. In this sample the table shows tens of thousands of clones, and no singletons are among them. The biggest ten clones account for about 30% of the sample. Sequencing was done on a sample of peripheral blood mononuclear cells. These receptors came from a human donor with common variable immunodeficiency.

Of note for this clone: Read sequence stops 3 residues before the CDR3 end, and the germline J gene provides the missing end. This chain connects TRBV20-1 to TRBJ1-1; D is undetermined. Germline-derived CDR1 and CDR2 are DFQATT and SNEGSKA (reference sequence). V gave up 6 bases and J gave up 0 bases, with 8 bases separating them. The CDR3 is 12 residues long. Partial CDR3 DNA: TGCAGTGCCATCAGGATGAACACTGAA. Translated, it gives CSAIRMNTE. The complete CDR3 reads CSAIRMNTEAFF.

In this sample, this clone turned up many times. The observed sequence ends 3 residues before the CDR3 terminus, with the missing tail filled in from the germline J gene. The chain is built from TRBV18 and TRBJ1-2; D is perhaps TRBD1 (5 bases). This CDR3 comprises 17 residues. The germline V gene has CDR1 KGHSH and CDR2 LQKENI. V lost 3 bases and J 0 bases, leaving 17 bases between the germline ends. The sequenced part of the CDR3 DNA is TGTGCCAGCTCACCGGTGACGACAGCTCCAGCTAACTATGGC. Protein: CASSPVTTAPANYG. The whole CDR3 protein reads CASSPVTTAPANYGYTF. Complete variable domain (other parts from reference TRBV18 and TRBJ1-2): NAGVMQNPRHLVRRRGQEARLRCSPMKGHSHVYWYRQLPEEGLKFMVYLQKENIIDESGMPKERFSAEFPKEGPSILRIQQVVRGDSAAYFCASSPVTTAPANYGYTFGSGTRLTVV.

This clone was seen many times. The DNA ends 3 residues before the CDR3 does, and the rest of the CDR3 is filled in from the germline J gene. V gene TRBV29-1 combines with J gene TRBJ2-2; the D gene is possibly TRBD2 (6 bases). The CDR3 covers 14 residues. Germline loops: CDR1 SQVTM, CDR2 ANQGSEA. V was pared by 4 bases and J by 7 bases, with 16 bases between. The DNA read from the CDR3 is TGCAGCGTTGTGCTAGCGACAGCCAGCGGGGAG. As protein: CSVVLATASGE. The entire CDR3 reads CSVVLATASGELFF.

This clone occurred many times. The read ends 3 residues before the CDR3 terminus; that terminus is restored from the germline J gene. The V call is TRBV28, the J call TRBJ2-3; 10 bases are a match to TRBD2. CDR1 is MDHEN, CDR2 SYDVKM, per germline. V was pared by 2 bases and J by 3 bases, with 5 bases of the junction left unmatched. The CDR3 loop spans 16 amino acids. The chain's CDR3 is CASSLQLLAGTDTQYF. Partial CDR3 DNA: TGTGCCAGCAGTTTACAGTTACTAGCGGGGACAGATACG.

This clone was counted ten times or more. CDR3 sequence reads: CSARDDRGLNTGELFF. The DNA read from the CDR3 is TGCAGTGCTAGAGATGACAGGGGGCTAAACACCGGGGAG. The V and J genes are TRBV20-1 and TRBJ2-2, with TRBD1 matching 10 bases. The DNA ends 3 residues before the CDR3 does, and the rest of the CDR3 is filled in from the germline J gene. The V gene's germline CDR1 is DFQATT and CDR2 SNEGSKA (reference sequence). Losses at the gene ends were 0 bases for V and 2 bases for J; bases not matched to a gene: 3. The length of the CDR3 is 16 residues.

This clone occurred many times. The read comes to an end 3 residues before the CDR3 does, leaving the germline J gene to fill in the end. The V call is TRBV18, the J call TRBJ1-6; D is unclear. The V gene's germline CDR1 is KGHSH and CDR2 LQKENI. Trimming shortened V by 3 bases and J by 5 bases, and 8 bases separated the two germline ends. The CDR3 runs to 14 residues. The CDR3 reads CASSPLPDNSPLHF. Incomplete CDR3 DNA: TGTGCCAGCTCACCGCTACCCGATAATTCACCC.

This clone was recorded a few times. The read is 3 residues too short to cover the CDR3 end, so that end is filled in from the germline J gene. The chain employs TRBV18 and TRBJ2-1; weak D call: TRBD1 (6 bases). Germline V gene data show CDR1 as KGHSH and CDR2 as LQKENI. Trimming removed 4 bases at V and 1 base at J, with 14 bases between. The CDR3 totals 16 residues. Partial CDR3 DNA: TGTGCCAGCTCACTCTCCCCAGGGGCATCCTACAATGAG. This translates into CASSLSPGASYNE. The whole CDR3 sequence is CASSLSPGASYNEQFF.

About this clone: The read gets to within 3 residues of the CDR3 end, and the germline J gene fills in the rest. This chain connects TRBV7-6 to TRBJ1-6; 8 positions match TRBD1. The J segment lost 7 bases and the V segment lost 1 base, leaving 12 bases of the junction unmatched. The germline V gene encodes CDR1 SGHVS and CDR2 FNYEAQ. This CDR3 has 18 residues. The part of the CDR3 DNA that was read is TGTGCCAGCAGCTTAGGCCGCGTCAGGGGGCACGGCAATTCACCC. It encodes CASSLGRVRGHGNSP. The entire CDR3 sequence reads CASSLGRVRGHGNSPLHF.

Concerning this clone itself: Sequencing ends 3 residues short of the CDR3 end; the germline J gene provides the rest. V usage is TRBV7-9 and J usage is TRBJ1-2; weak D call: TRBD1 (5 bases). Deletions cut 3 bases from V and 2 bases from J, with 13 bases between. CDR1 is SEHNR, CDR2 FQNEAQ, per germline (reference sequence). The CDR3 covers 15 residues. CDR3: CASSLGLGENYGYTF. The sequenced part of the CDR3 DNA is TGTGCCAGCAGCTTGGGCTTAGGGGAGAACTATGGC.

This clone was found a few times. CDR3 protein: CASSPQGGGNTEAFF. The covered CDR3 bases are TGTGCCAGCAGCCCCCAAGGGGGGGGGAACACTGAA. The rearrangement links TRBV7-9 to TRBJ1-1; D might be TRBD1 (6 bases). The read falls 3 residues short of the CDR3 end, and the missing part is taken from the germline J gene. Trimming took off 5 bases at V and 1 base at J, with 14 bases between the two ends. The CDR3 runs 15 residues. Germline V gene sequence: CDR1 SEHNR, CDR2 FQNEAQ (reference sequence).

This clone has only a few counts. The CDR3 is cut off 3 residues early in the read; its end comes from the germline J gene. The genes are TRBV7-9 and TRBJ2-7; D is possibly TRBD1 or TRBD2 (5 bases each). The CDR3 covers 15 residues. Per germline, CDR1 SEHNR and CDR2 FQNEAQ (reference sequence). Between the trimmed V and J ends, which lost 3 bases and 0 bases, there was a span of 12 bases. Incomplete CDR3 DNA: TGTGCCAGCAGCTTCTTTGAGGGGCACTCCTACGAG. This encodes CASSFFEGHSYE. The whole CDR3 reads CASSFFEGHSYEQYF.

This clone appeared many times. The read terminates 3 residues before the CDR3 end, so the remaining end is supplied by the germline J gene. The genes are TRBV5-3 and TRBJ2-3, with D possibly being TRBD2 (6 bases). TRBV5-3 falls under the ORF class, with uncertain function. The CDR3 has 17 residues. Trimming took 4 bases from V and 0 from J, leaving 18 bases between them. CDR3 sequence: CARSLPRASESTDTQYF. The part of the CDR3 DNA that was read is TGTGCCAGAAGCCTACCCCGGGCTAGCGAAAGCACAGATACG.

This clone was seen at least ten times. The read ends 3 residues early relative to the CDR3; the germline J gene fills the gap. The V gene is TRBV7-8, the J gene TRBJ2-3; TRBD2 matches 11 bases. The V and J ends lost 5 bases and 7 bases, in that order; junction bases with no gene match: 11. Germline-derived CDR1 and CDR2 are SGHVS and FQNEAQ. CDR3 size: 16 residues. CDR3 in amino acids: CASSLLRTSGLHTQYF. Incomplete CDR3 DNA: TGTGCCAGCAGCCTTCTTCGGACTAGCGGGTTGCATACG.

A remark on this clone: The read is 3 residues too short to cover the CDR3 end, so that end is filled in from the germline J gene. V and J are TRBV6-2 or TRBV6-3 and TRBJ2-3; D is possibly TRBD2 (5 bases). The V end was cut by 7 bases, the J end by 1 base, with 15 bases between. Germline V gene sequence: CDR1 MNHEY, CDR2 SVGEGT. The length of the CDR3 is 15 residues. CDR3 region: CASTLFGVGTDTQYF. Incomplete CDR3 DNA: TGTGCCAGCACCCTCTTCGGGGTAGGCACAGATACG.

In this sample, this clone turned up many times. The read ends 3 residues early relative to the CDR3; the germline J gene fills the gap. V is TRBV5-1 and J is TRBJ2-1, with 13 bases that match TRBD2. Germline loops: CDR1 SGHRS, CDR2 YFSETQ. Unmatched junction bases numbered 8, after V lost 6 bases and J lost 8 bases. The CDR3 loop spans 15 amino acids. This CDR3 is CASTRTSGSRDEQFF. CDR3 DNA, as far as it was read: TGCGCCAGCACCCGGACTAGCGGGAGTAGAGATGAG. The full variable domain, rest sourced from reference TRBV5-1 and TRBJ2-1, is KAGVTQTPRYLIKTRGQQVTLSCSPISGHRSVSWYQQTPGQGLQFLFEYFSETQRNKGNFPGRFSGRQFSNSRSEMNVSTLELGDSALYLCASTRTSGSRDEQFFGPGTRLTVL.

Details on this clone: Read coverage stops 3 residues before the CDR3 terminus; the germline J gene supplies the remainder. This chain joins TRBV7-8 and TRBJ2-7; D is tentatively TRBD1 or TRBD2 (5 bases each). Trimming removed 3 bases from V and 3 bases from J, with 6 bases in between. The CDR3 consists of 12 residues. The V gene's germline CDR1 is SGHVS and CDR2 FQNEAQ. The CDR3 bases that were read are TGTGCCAGCAGCTTGAGGGGCTACGAG. Its protein is CASSLRGYE. The complete CDR3 sequence is CASSLRGYEQYF.

The table lists this clone with many counts. The CDR3 DNA, read in part, is TGTGCCAGCAGCTTTTTAGCCGGGGAG. The encoded protein is CASSFLAGE. The entire CDR3 protein is CASSFLAGELFF. J is TRBJ2-2 and V is TRBV7-9; D call uncertain. The read ends 3 residues before the CDR3 terminus; that terminus is restored from the germline J gene. V lost 3 bases and J lost 6, with 5 bases in between. Germline V gene lookup returns CDR1 SEHNR and CDR2 FQNEAQ (reference sequence). The CDR3 runs to 12 residues.

This clone was counted between two and nine times. Coverage ceases 3 residues before the CDR3 finishes, and the germline J gene fills in the end. The V call is TRBV5-1, the J call TRBJ2-5; 12 nucleotides align to TRBD2. This CDR3 is built from 17 residues. V lost 1 base, J lost 4 bases, and 8 bases stayed unmatched. Germline lookup yields CDR1 SGHRS and CDR2 YFSETQ. The CDR3 bases that were read are TGCGCCAGCAGCTTGCGGGCTAGCGGGAGGGCCGGAGAGACC. As protein: CASSLRASGRAGET. The entire CDR3 reads CASSLRASGRAGETQYF.

This clone was picked up a small number of times. CDR3 DNA, as far as it was read: TGTGCCAGCGAGTTGCCGGGGGACAATCAGCCC. As protein: CASELPGDNQP. From start to end, the CDR3 is CASELPGDNQPQHF. The chain has TRBV19 and TRBJ1-5, with D possibly being TRBD1 (5 bases). The read terminates 3 residues before the CDR3 end, so the remaining end is supplied by the germline J gene. The CDR3 is 14 residues long. Germline lookup yields CDR1 LNHDA and CDR2 SQIVND (reference sequence). The germline V and J ends were trimmed by 9 bases and 3 bases, with 15 bases remaining between them.

This clone was counted ten times or more. The read halts 3 residues ahead of the CDR3 end, with the missing end drawn from the germline J gene. V is TRBV28 and J is TRBJ1-6, with D unresolved. The CDR3 extends over 14 amino acids. Germline CDR1 and CDR2: MDHEN and SYDVKM. V was cut by 2 bases and J by 10 bases, with 12 bases left in between. The CDR3: CASSLRGPRSPLHF. The CDR3 DNA, read in part, is TGTGCCAGCAGTTTAAGAGGGCCGAGATCACCC. Using reference TRBV28 and TRBJ1-6 for the parts outside the CDR3, the full variable domain is DVKVTQSSRYLVKRTGEKVFLECVQDMDHENMFWYRQDPGLGLRLIYFSYDVKMKEKGDIPEGYSVSREKKERFSLILESASTNQTSMYLCASSLRGPRSPLHFGNGTRLTVT.

About this clone: The DNA ends 3 residues before the CDR3 does, and the rest of the CDR3 is filled in from the germline J gene. The rearrangement links TRBV7-9 to TRBJ2-3; 10 nucleotides align to TRBD2. V was pared by 6 bases and J by 6 bases, with 9 bases of the junction left unmatched. Per the germline V gene, CDR1 is SEHNR and CDR2 is FQNEAQ (reference sequence). CDR3 length: 15 amino acids. The CDR3 region is CASRSEGLALDTQYF. The CDR3 DNA, read in part, is TGTGCCAGCAGATCTGAGGGACTAGCGCTTGATACG.

This clone turned up a few times. The read falls 3 residues short of the CDR3 end, and the missing part is taken from the germline J gene. The chain uses TRBV18 and TRBJ2-1; the match to TRBD2 covers 9 bases. The CDR3 sequence is 14 residues long. The V and J ends lost 3 bases and 6 bases, in that order; junction bases with no gene match: 3. Per germline, CDR1 KGHSH and CDR2 LQKENI. Partial CDR3 DNA: TGTGCCAGCTCACCGAGCGGGAGGCGCAATGAG. Its translation is CASSPSGRRNE. The CDR3 as a whole reads CASSPSGRRNEQFF.

There are a few counts of this clone. Sequencing ends 3 residues short of the CDR3 end; the germline J gene provides the rest. The chain links TRBV30 to TRBJ1-2, with 7 bases that match TRBD1. CDR1 is GTSNPN, CDR2 SVGIG, per germline (reference sequence). After removal of 5 bases from V and 4 bases from J, the junction contained 4 bases not matched to a gene. The CDR3 has 12 amino acids. The CDR3 DNA, read in part, is TGTGCCTGGGACAGGGCCGGCTATGGC. Its translation: CAWDRAGYG. The full CDR3 is CAWDRAGYGYTF.